This T cell receptor beta chain was identified in a study of T cells in Graves' hyperthyroidism and ophthalmopathy. CDR1 is LNHDA and CDR2 is SQIVND in the germline V gene (reference sequence). V gave up 1 base and J gave up 5 bases, with 3 bases separating them. This CDR3 comprises 12 residues. This clonotype occurred a few times. Researchers barred patients who had uncontrolled infection, other autoimmune disease, pregnancy or lactation. Using RNA transcripts as the source, TCR beta CDR3 regions were amplified. HTBI primers were employed in a first-round RT-PCR of the TCR CDR3. TCRdb independently ran MiXCR on the multiplex PCR reads; one entry per CDR3 protein. The sample consists of about 380,000 distinct CDR3 sequences, roughly 20% of them appearing once.

The sequence came from a man aged 18 to 30 with Graves' ophthalmopathy. The chain links TRBV19 to TRBJ1-5, with unresolved D. What was sequenced was blood. For the CDR3, the DNA is TGTGCCAGTAGTATAGTTTATCAGCCCCAGCATTTT. It encodes CASSIVYQPQHF.